The following is a TCR beta chain sequence with its context. It lacks a known antigen. No much larger clone is present one base from it, and per-base qualities are unavailable. The entry originates in a study of naive and memory T cell subsets (TCRdb year 2017). Regarding the study in general: Sorted naive and memory T cell subsets from peripheral blood were analyzed in the study using a UMI-based, open-source pipeline for TCR alpha and beta sequencing. IgG serology results and the functional CMV T cell responses were in complete agreement. RNA was DNase-treated and reverse transcribed with TCR constant-region primers, mostly using SuperScript III. Summary of the overall study and its limitations: Each clonotype was defined as a single alpha or beta chain sequence rather than as a paired alpha/beta receptor. In both CD4 and CD8 cells, a rise in Gini index and a fall in Shannon and inverse Simpson diversity were observed from naive through CM, EM and EMRA. The repertoire findings for the naive and memory subsets could not be validated, as no ground truth was available. TCR abundance followed a power law whose exponent differed between naive and memory subsets but was consistent across the three individuals. A few larger clonotypes were present in naive repertoires, especially CD8 naive repertoires, and these clonotypes were possibly memory cells re-expressing CD45RA. RNA-based TCR counts may be influenced by expression changes linked to T cell activation and differentiation. After error correction, only a single occurrence was seen for over 90% of naive TCR sequences, so much steeper abundance distributions were produced than in memory subsets.

Libraries were built with UMI-ligation and nested PCR. To cover both TRBC1 and TRBC2, the beta constant-region primer consisted of an equimolar mix of two oligonucleotides. Four rounds of PCR were used to amplify ligated cDNA, with nested alpha and beta constant-region primers being used together with the SP2 primer. A single-stranded oligonucleotide bearing the SP2 primer plus a 12-nucleotide UMI was ligated onto the 3' end of the cDNA by T4 RNA ligase 1. The ligation reaction was incubated at 16°C for roughly 18-24 hours. To avoid over-amplification, PCR2 was usually performed as a SYBR Green qPCR and halted once a predetermined threshold was reached. All purifications after the first were performed with Agencourt AMPure XP magnetic beads. Library quantification was done by Qubit, followed by a TapeStation check on which the main peak was expected at around 650 bp. Pooled libraries were sequenced on an Illumina MiSeq with v2 2x251 paired-end kits, typically giving roughly 0.9-2.1 million reads per sample. Each sample was pooled at 3 to 4 nM, and about 5-8% PhiX was included to help cluster recognition. In the original analysis: Decombinator assigned V and J genes to Demultiplexor-processed FASTQ reads by tag matching, allowing a single base-pair mismatch. By using UMIs, Collapsinator corrected both sequencing errors and the frequency errors caused by PCR heterogeneity. CDR3Translator translated TCRs and extracted CDR3s from the conserved cysteine to the FGXG phenylalanine, flagging non-productive sequences. Gini, Shannon entropy and inverse Simpson indices were calculated on repertoires subsampled to equal numbers of UMI-defined TCRs. Clonotype abundance distributions were fitted to a power law by maximum likelihood within the linear range. On one naive CD8 sample, the pipeline and MIGEC gave similar UMI counts, unique TCR numbers and clonal distributions. One analysis removed from the naive repertoire any naive TCRs that were also found in any memory subset from the same donor. The repertoires were searched for several thousand CMV-associated CDR3 sequences that had been compiled from VDJdb and a published dataset. TCRdb cleaned the public reads at Q25 with fastp, built clones with MiXCR and kept in-frame beta chains. Each record represents a unique CDR3 protein, reported with the most common genes and DNA among its rows. These V and J calls derive from TCRdb rather than the authors' analysis. The sample records 150,000 or so distinct CDR3 sequences, over 20% of which are singletons. The top ten hold 0.11% of the sample.

From the second PCR step on, the TCR alpha and beta chain libraries were amplified in separate reactions. Donor CMV status was determined by IFNgamma production from CD4+ T cells after overnight stimulation of fresh PBMCs with CMV viral lysate. CD4 T cells were positively selected with Miltenyi beads, followed by positive selection of CD8 T cells from the CD4-negative fraction. Cells stained for CD3, CD4, CD8, CD45RA, CD27 and a live/dead dye were sorted on a BD Aria II into four subsets by CD45RA and CD27. Three healthy volunteers provided blood, and the blood of each volunteer was split into CD4 and CD8 T cells and then into four differentiation subsets. Approximately 120 ml of peripheral blood was drawn per donor, and PBMC were isolated by Ficoll-Paque PLUS density-gradient centrifugation. After sorting, cells were lysed in RLT buffer, RNA was extracted using a Qiagen RNeasy kit, and the extracted RNA was stored at -80 degrees C.

The trim is 2 bases for V and 6 bases for J, with a gap of 20 bases between the germline ends. According to the germline V gene, CDR1 reads KGHSH and CDR2 reads LQKENI. The CDR3 covers 17 residues, taking in both the cysteine and the phenylalanine. Solely the CDR3 DNA is kept, with 51 bases framed from the first base. Sequenced: naive CD4+ T cells from blood. Interpreted using the paper, the cell subset or site label stands for: naive T cells, CD45RA high CD27+. The chain uses TRBV18 and TRBJ2-1, with no confidently assigned D gene. The clonotype was recovered from a human donor in good health. The CDR3 sequence is CASSPGKGNNLFNEQFF. The nucleotides read TGTGCCAGCTCACCAGGCAAGGGAAACAATTTATTCAATGAGCAGTTCTTC.